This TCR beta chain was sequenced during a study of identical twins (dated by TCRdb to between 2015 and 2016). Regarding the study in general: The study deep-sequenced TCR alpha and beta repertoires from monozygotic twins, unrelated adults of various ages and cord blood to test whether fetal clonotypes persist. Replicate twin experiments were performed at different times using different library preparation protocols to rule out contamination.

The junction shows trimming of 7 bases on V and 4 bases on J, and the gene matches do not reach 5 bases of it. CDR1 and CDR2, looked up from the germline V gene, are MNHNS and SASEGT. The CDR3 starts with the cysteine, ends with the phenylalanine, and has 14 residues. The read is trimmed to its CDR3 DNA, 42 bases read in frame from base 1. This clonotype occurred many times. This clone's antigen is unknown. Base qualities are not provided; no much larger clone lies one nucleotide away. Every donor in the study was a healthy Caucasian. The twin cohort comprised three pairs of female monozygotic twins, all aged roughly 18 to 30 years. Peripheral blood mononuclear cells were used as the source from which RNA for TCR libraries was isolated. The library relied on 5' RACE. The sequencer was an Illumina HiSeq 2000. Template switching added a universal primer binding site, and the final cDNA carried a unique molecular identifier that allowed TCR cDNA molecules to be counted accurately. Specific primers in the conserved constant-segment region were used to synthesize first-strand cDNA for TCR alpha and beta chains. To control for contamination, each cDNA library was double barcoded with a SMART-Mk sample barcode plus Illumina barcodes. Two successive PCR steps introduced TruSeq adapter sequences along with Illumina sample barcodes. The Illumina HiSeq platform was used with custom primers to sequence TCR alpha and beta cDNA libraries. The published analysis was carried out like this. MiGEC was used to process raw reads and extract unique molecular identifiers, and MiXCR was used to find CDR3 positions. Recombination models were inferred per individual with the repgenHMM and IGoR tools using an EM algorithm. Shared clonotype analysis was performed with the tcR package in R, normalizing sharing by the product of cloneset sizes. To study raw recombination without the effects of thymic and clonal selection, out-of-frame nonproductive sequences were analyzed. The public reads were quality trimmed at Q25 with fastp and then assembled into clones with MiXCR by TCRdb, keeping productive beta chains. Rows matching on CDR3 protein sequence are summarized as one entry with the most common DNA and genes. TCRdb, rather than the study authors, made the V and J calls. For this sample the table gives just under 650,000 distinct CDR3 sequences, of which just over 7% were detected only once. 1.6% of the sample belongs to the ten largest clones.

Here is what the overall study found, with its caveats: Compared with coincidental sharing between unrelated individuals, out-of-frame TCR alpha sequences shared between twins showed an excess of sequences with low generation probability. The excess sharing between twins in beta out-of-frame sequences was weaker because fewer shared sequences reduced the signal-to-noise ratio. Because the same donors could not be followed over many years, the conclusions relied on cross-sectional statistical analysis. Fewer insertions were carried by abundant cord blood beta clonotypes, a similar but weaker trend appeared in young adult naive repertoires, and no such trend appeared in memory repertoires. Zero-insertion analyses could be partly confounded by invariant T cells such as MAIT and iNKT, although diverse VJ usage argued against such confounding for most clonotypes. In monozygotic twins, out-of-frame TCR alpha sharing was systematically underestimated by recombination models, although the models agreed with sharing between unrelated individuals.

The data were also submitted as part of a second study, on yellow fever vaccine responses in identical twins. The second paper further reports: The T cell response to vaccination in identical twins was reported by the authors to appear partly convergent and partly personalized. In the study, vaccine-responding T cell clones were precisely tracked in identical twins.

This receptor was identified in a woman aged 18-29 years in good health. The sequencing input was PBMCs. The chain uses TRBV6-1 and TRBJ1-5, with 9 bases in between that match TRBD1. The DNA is TGTGCCAGCAAAAAAGACAGGGGGAATCAGCCCCAGCATTTT. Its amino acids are CASKKDRGNQPQHF.